The source of this T cell receptor beta chain is a study of blood T cell repertoires in COVID-19. The assay was immunoSEQ multiplex PCR, and TCRdb's table has in-frame clones only and misses some. The sample has about 46,000 clones, around 87% seen once. V shed 2 bases and J 3 bases; nucleotides not matched to a gene: 3. Germline V gene data show CDR1 as SGDLS and CDR2 as YYNGEE. The length of the CDR3 is 15 residues. The chain uses TRBV9 and TRBJ2-2; 8 nucleotides line up with TRBD2. The sequencing sample was made of PBMCs or T cells enriched from blood (not recorded which). This receptor was taken from a woman aged 50 to 60 who had recovered from COVID-19. Here the CDR3 reads CASSVYGGDTGELFF. The CDR3 nucleotides read TGTGCCAGCAGCGTCTACGGGGGGGACACCGGGGAGCTGTTTTTT. Full variable domain (outside the CDR3, taken from reference TRBV9 and TRBJ2-2): DSGVTQTPKHLITATGQRVTLRCSPRSGDLSVYWYQQSLDQGLQFLIQYYNGEERAKGNILERFSAQQFPDLHSELNLSSLELGDSALYFCASSVYGGDTGELFFGEGSRLTVL.